This TCR beta chain was retrieved from a study of T cell responses to AZD1222 COVID-19 vaccine. Study conclusions and caveats: The reported proportion of spike-specific TCRs targeting unmutated variant regions was nearly half. The donor group comprised mostly white British people and more females; the analysis possibly underestimated clonal diversity.

Sequenced by immunoSEQ multiplex PCR; TCRdb stores in-frame clones only, minus some. The sample gives 97,000 or so clones, approximately 90% of which show up once; 4% to 6% is in the top ten. This CDR3 has 16 amino acids. Germline V gene sequence: CDR1 SGDLS, CDR2 YYNGEE. Losses at the gene ends were 4 bases for V and 0 bases for J; bases not matched to a gene: 10. Of note for this clone: Its antigen is as yet unknown.

The sequences come from peripheral blood, collected on day 0 of AZD1222 vaccination. The rearrangement uses TRBV9 and TRBJ2-7; TRBD1 matches 7 bases. The sequence came from an adult in good health. The DNA of the CDR3 is TGTGCCAGCAGCCCCCCTGGGACAGAGTTCTCCTACGAGCAGTACTTC. Its translation is CASSPPGTEFSYEQYF.